This is a list of T cell receptor beta chains from one sample in a study of graft-versus-host responses after intestinal transplantation. Clones were read by immunoSEQ multiplex PCR, and TCRdb kept only the in-frame ones, dropping some. The data contain under 55,000 clones, about 91% of them singletons. The material sequenced was PBMCs, taken 524 days after transplant. Source of these receptors: a human patient who received an intestinal transplant, so some T cells may come from the graft donor. Both conserved end residues are part of each CDR3. A D gene is named only where the DNA matches it firmly. Clone size, where shown, is once, few, many, or a class for clones that have expanded.

clone_size,j_call,d_call,v_call,cdr3_nt,cdr3_aa
-,TRBJ2-7,TRBD2,TRBV2,TGTGCCAGCAGGGAGGTAGCGGGAGTAAAGTACGAGCAGTACTTC,CASREVAGVKYEQYF
-,TRBJ1-5,-,TRBV6-4,TGTGCCAGCAGTGAGGCAGGGCATCAGCCCCAGCATTTT,CASSEAGHQPQHF
-,TRBJ1-5,-,TRBV30,TGTGCCTGGAGTGTAAGCCCAGGGGGCAATCAGCCCCAGCATTTT,CAWSVSPGGNQPQHF
few,TRBJ2-3,-,TRBV4-3,TGCGCCAGCAGCCAAGAACAGGGAATTGAAGATACGCAGTATTTT,CASSQEQGIEDTQYF
-,TRBJ1-1,-,TRBV30,TGTGCCTGGAGTGTAGAGGGCGAAGTTTTCTTT,CAWSVEGEVFF
-,TRBJ2-7,-,TRBV28,TGTGCCAGCAGTTCGCCTGGCCTAAGCTCCTACGAGCAGTACTTC,CASSSPGLSSYEQYF
-,TRBJ2-2,-,TRBV9,TGTGCCAGCCATCCCGGGGAGCTGTTTTTT,CASHPGELFF
medium-sized,TRBJ2-7,TRBD1,TRBV10-2,TGCGCCAGCAGTGAGTCGAACAGGGGTACCTACGAGCAGTACTTC,CASSESNRGTYEQYF
-,TRBJ2-1,TRBD2,TRBV28,TGTGCCAGCAGTTTGTCCGGGACTATTAACAATGAGCAGTTCTTC,CASSLSGTINNEQFF
-,TRBJ2-7,-,TRBV19,TGTGCCAGTAGTATCTTTACAGGCTCCTACGAGCAGTACTTC,CASSIFTGSYEQYF
medium-sized,TRBJ2-7,TRBD2,TRBV27,TGTGCCAGCAGCCCCCAGACTAGCGGTATGTACGAGCAGTACTTC,CASSPQTSGMYEQYF
-,TRBJ2-7,-,TRBV18,TGTGCCAGCTCACCTAGACCAGGGTCCCAGTTAACGACCTACGAGCAGTACTTC,CASSPRPGSQLTTYEQYF
-,TRBJ1-1,-,TRBV11-2,TGTGCCAGCAGCTCCCGCGTCTCGGCTCTAGGACGCCCCACTGAAGCTTTCTTT,CASSSRVSALGRPTEAFF
-,TRBJ1-3,-,TRBV6-5,TGTGCCAGCAGTTACAACCCTGGAAACACCATATATTTT,CASSYNPGNTIYF
once,TRBJ2-7,TRBD1,TRBV19,TGTGCCAGTAGTCCTAGACAGGGAGCCTACGAGCAGTACTTC,CASSPRQGAYEQYF
-,TRBJ2-7,TRBD1,TRBV29-1,TGCAGCGGACAGGGGGAATCTCTCGAGCAGTACTTC,CSGQGESLEQYF
-,TRBJ2-7,-,TRBV5-4,TGTGCCAGCAGTCCTTCTAAGGGCCTATTCTACGAGCAGTACTTC,CASSPSKGLFYEQYF
-,TRBJ2-1,-,TRBV11-2,TGTGCCAGCAGCTTTCGACCAGGGGCTGAGCAGTTCTTC,CASSFRPGAEQFF
-,TRBJ2-1,TRBD1,TRBV25-1,TGTGCCAGCAGTGCTATTCCCGGGACAGGGGACAGCAATGAGCAGTTCTTC,CASSAIPGTGDSNEQFF
-,TRBJ2-7,-,TRBV5-1,TGCGCCAGCAGCTTGGGGCTAGCTAAGAACTACGAGCAGTACTTC,CASSLGLAKNYEQYF
-,TRBJ2-3,TRBD1,TRBV19,TGTGCCAGTACCAGAGGGGGCCGCCGCACAGATACGCAGTATTTT,CASTRGGRRTDTQYF
-,TRBJ2-3,-,TRBV19,TGTGCCAGTACCACCGGACTAAAGCGCACAGATACGCAGTATTTT,CASTTGLKRTDTQYF